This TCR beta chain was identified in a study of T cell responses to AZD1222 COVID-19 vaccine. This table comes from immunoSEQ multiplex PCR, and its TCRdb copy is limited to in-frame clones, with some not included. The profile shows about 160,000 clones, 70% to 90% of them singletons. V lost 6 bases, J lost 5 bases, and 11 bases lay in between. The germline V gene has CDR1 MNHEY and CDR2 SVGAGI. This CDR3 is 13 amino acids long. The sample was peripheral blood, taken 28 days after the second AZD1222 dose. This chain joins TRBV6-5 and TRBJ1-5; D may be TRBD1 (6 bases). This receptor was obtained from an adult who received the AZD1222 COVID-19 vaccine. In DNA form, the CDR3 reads TGTGCCAGCAGGGGGGGCCCCTATCAGCCCCAGCATTTT. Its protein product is CASRGGPYQPQHF.